This is a list of T cell receptor beta chains from one sample in a study of OX40 agonist ivuxolimab in advanced cancers. The protocol was immunoSEQ multiplex PCR, while the TCRdb copy is restricted to in-frame clones and leaves out a portion. The sample carries fewer than 100,000 clones, approximately 88% recorded once. This specimen was CD4+ or CD8+ T cells sorted from blood, taken in a trial of the OX40 agonist ivuxolimab. The receptors shown here come from an adult with an advanced solid tumor such as melanoma, head and neck, liver or kidney cancer. Each CDR3 is given with its conserved first and last residue. D genes are given only for firm matches. Some rows mark clone size as missing; the rest say once, few, many or name a class of expanded clone.

V	J	size	D	DNA	CDR3
TRBV5-1	TRBJ2-5	NA	TRBD1	TGCGCCAGCAGCCCAACGGGGGACAGGGCAGAGACCCAGTACTTC	CASSPTGDRAETQYF
TRBV5-1	TRBJ2-1	NA	TRBD1	TGCGCCAGCAGCTTGGGGGGACAGGGACTTTACAATGAGCAGTTCTTC	CASSLGGQGLYNEQFF
TRBV4-2	TRBJ2-3	NA	TRBD2	TGTGCCAGCAGCGTACAGACTAGCGGGGGCGATACGCAGTATTTT	CASSVQTSGGDTQYF
TRBV5-1	TRBJ2-5	NA	TRBD2	TGCGCCAGCAGCTTCTTAGCGGGGGCTCAGACCCAGTACTTC	CASSFLAGAQTQYF
TRBV5-5	TRBJ1-2	NA	NA	TGTGCCAGCAGCTTGGCAGGGCACTATGGCTACACCTTC	CASSLAGHYGYTF
TRBV7-2	TRBJ1-1	NA	NA	TGTGCCAGCAGCTTACAGGGCCTGGGGTACACTGAAGCTTTCTTT	CASSLQGLGYTEAFF
TRBV2	TRBJ2-1	NA	TRBD2	TGTGCCAGCAGTGACGTGGGCGGACTAGCCGCTAATTACAATGAGCAGTTCTTC	CASSDVGGLAANYNEQFF
TRBV29-1	TRBJ2-5	NA	NA	TGCAGCGTTATGCCGCTGGGGCGGGAGACCCAGTACTTC	CSVMPLGRETQYF
TRBV4-2	TRBJ1-5	NA	TRBD1	TGTGCCAGCAGCCTATACTCCGGGACAGGGGATCAGCCCCAGCATTTT	CASSLYSGTGDQPQHF
TRBV18	TRBJ2-1	NA	TRBD2	TGTGCCAGCTCACCACCGAGCGGGAGGGCTACCTACAATGAGCAGTTCTTC	CASSPPSGRATYNEQFF
TRBV5-1	TRBJ2-3	NA	NA	TGCGCCAGCAGCTCTTTAGACGGGGGAGATACGCAGTATTTT	CASSSLDGGDTQYF
TRBV7-7	TRBJ2-2	NA	TRBD1	TGTGCTAGCAGCCTCGCTCCGGGACAGGGAGGCGGGGAGCTGTTTTTT	CASSLAPGQGGGELFF
TRBV2	TRBJ2-2	NA	TRBD2	TGTGCCAGCCGTAGCGGGGGGGCAGCTGGGGAGCTGTTTTTT	CASRSGGAAGELFF
TRBV27	TRBJ2-7	few	NA	TGTGCCACCAGAGGGGGGGTGGACGAGCAGTACTTC	CATRGGVDEQYF
TRBV21-1	TRBJ1-5	many	NA	TGTGCCAGCAGCCCGCAAGGCGGGGGCGGCAATCAGCCCCAGCATTTT	CASSPQGGGGNQPQHF
TRBV9	TRBJ2-7	few	NA	TGTGCCAGCAGCCCTGGGACGATCAACGGGGACGAGCAGTACTTC	CASSPGTINGDEQYF
TRBV5-1	TRBJ2-7	once	NA	TGCGCCAGCAGCTTGGGGAGTTCGGACGAGCAGTACTTC	CASSLGSSDEQYF
TRBV6-5	TRBJ2-2	NA	TRBD1	TGTGCCAGCAGTTACTCGACAGGGGGTATCACCGGGGAGCTGTTTTTT	CASSYSTGGITGELFF
TRBV5-1	TRBJ2-5	NA	TRBD1	TGCGCCAGCAGCTCCTCGGACAGGGTTCAAGAGACCCAGTACTTC	CASSSSDRVQETQYF
TRBV5-1	TRBJ2-2	NA	TRBD2	TGCGCCAGCAGCTTGCCTAGCGGGACCTTGAACACCGGGGAGCTGTTTTTT	CASSLPSGTLNTGELFF
TRBV7-9	TRBJ2-1	NA	TRBD2	TGTGCCAGCAGCTTAGCGTATTCTCTAGCGGTGAGCTACAATGAGCAGTTCTTC	CASSLAYSLAVSYNEQFF
TRBV18	TRBJ2-1	NA	TRBD2	TGTGCCAGCTCACGGACTAGCGGGGTTGACAATGAGCAGTTCTTC	CASSRTSGVDNEQFF
TRBV5-4	TRBJ1-4	NA	NA	TGTGCCAGCAGCTCACAGGGAGGCTATGAAAAACTGTTTTTT	CASSSQGGYEKLFF
TRBV20-1	TRBJ2-7	NA	TRBD2	TGCAGTGCTGGACTAGCCGAGCAGTACTTC	CSAGLAEQYF
TRBV18	TRBJ1-1	NA	NA	TGTGCCAGCTCACCTACTATAGGGGGGCGGGACACTGAAGCTTTCTTT	CASSPTIGGRDTEAFF
TRBV29-1	TRBJ2-7	NA	NA	TGCAGCGTTATTTACTACTACGAGCAGTACTTC	CSVIYYYEQYF
TRBV19	TRBJ1-5	NA	NA	TGTGCCAGTAGGAGGAGGGGGGAGAGCAATCAGCCCCAGCATTTT	CASRRRGESNQPQHF
TRBV11-3	TRBJ2-2	NA	NA	TGTGCCAGCAGCTTGATGGGCTCGAACACCGGGGAGCTGTTTTTT	CASSLMGSNTGELFF
TRBV6-5	TRBJ2-5	NA	TRBD1	TGTGCCAGCAGTTACTCGCCTCAGGGGGTAGGGGAGACCCAGTACTTC	CASSYSPQGVGETQYF
TRBV29-1	TRBJ2-1	NA	NA	TGCAGCGTGAACCACCGGGGGGCGACCTACAATGAGCAGTTCTTC	CSVNHRGATYNEQFF
TRBV7-2	TRBJ2-7	NA	TRBD2	TGTGCCAGCAGGCTAGCGGGGGACTCCTACGAGCAGTACTTC	CASRLAGDSYEQYF
TRBV7-9	TRBJ2-7	NA	TRBD1	TGTGCCAGCAGCCAGAGACAGGGTCCCGAGCAGTACTTC	CASSQRQGPEQYF
TRBV6-1	TRBJ1-4	NA	NA	TGTGCCAGCAGTGAAGGGATCACTAATGAAAAACTGTTTTTT	CASSEGITNEKLFF
TRBV7-3	TRBJ2-3	NA	NA	TGTGCCAGCAGCTCGAGACCAGGGGGCACAGATACGCAGTATTTT	CASSSRPGGTDTQYF
TRBV5-1	TRBJ2-5	NA	TRBD2	TGCGCCAGCAGCGCCGGGGACTACTCCCCAGAGACCCAGTACTTC	CASSAGDYSPETQYF
TRBV6-5	TRBJ1-5	NA	TRBD1	TGTGCCAGCAGGCGGGACAGCGTACAGCCCCAGCATTTT	CASRRDSVQPQHF
TRBV6-1	TRBJ2-1	NA	TRBD1	TGTGCCAGCAGTGAAAACGTGGACAGGGGGGGTCGTCGGCAGTTCTTC	CASSENVDRGGRRQFF
TRBV13	TRBJ1-1	NA	NA	TGTGCCAGCAGCTTAGTCAGGGAGAACACTGAAGCTTTCTTT	CASSLVRENTEAFF
TRBV10-1	TRBJ2-3	NA	NA	TGCGCCAGCAGTGAGTCAGGAGGGAGAGATACGCAGTATTTT	CASSESGGRDTQYF
TRBV7-6	TRBJ1-2	NA	TRBD1	TGTGCCAGCAGCCCCCGACAGGGGTCGACCGGCTACACCTTC	CASSPRQGSTGYTF
TRBV6-5	TRBJ1-2	NA	NA	TGTGCCAGCAGTTACTCAGGCATAGCTAACTATGGCTACACCTTC	CASSYSGIANYGYTF
TRBV6-5	TRBJ1-3	NA	TRBD1	TGTGCCAGCAGCAGGGGGCCTGGAAACACCATATATTTT	CASSRGPGNTIYF
TRBV5-4	TRBJ2-5	NA	NA	TGTGCCAGCAGCTTGGGCGGGGAGGCTCGAGAGACCCAGTACTTC	CASSLGGEARETQYF
TRBV6-1	TRBJ2-7	NA	NA	TGTGCCAGCAGCCTGTACGAGCAGTACTTC	CASSLYEQYF
TRBV4-2	TRBJ2-2	NA	TRBD2	TGTGCCAGCAGCCAAGATGGCGGGGGAGGGGACACCGGGGAGCTGTTTTTT	CASSQDGGGGDTGELFF
TRBV5-1	TRBJ2-1	NA	NA	TGCGCCAGCAGCTTGACAGGAGGTGAGCAGTTCTTC	CASSLTGGEQFF
TRBV28	TRBJ2-7	NA	NA	TGTGCCAGCAGTTCGGACGTTTCCTACGAGCAGTACTTC	CASSSDVSYEQYF
TRBV6-1	TRBJ1-5	NA	NA	TGTGCCAGCACGGAACAGGTTAATCAGCCCCAGCATTTT	CASTEQVNQPQHF
TRBV29-1	TRBJ2-3	NA	TRBD2	TGCAGCGCTGCGTCGGGACTAGGGTCAGATACGCAGTATTTT	CSAASGLGSDTQYF
TRBV7-9	TRBJ1-6	NA	NA	TGTGCCAGCAGCTTATGGTCCCGGGGTAATAATTCACCCCTCCACTTT	CASSLWSRGNNSPLHF
TRBV19	TRBJ1-1	NA	NA	TGTGCCAGTAGTCTTACCCGGGAGGGGGTTGAAGCTTTCTTT	CASSLTREGVEAFF
TRBV19	TRBJ1-5	NA	NA	TGTGCCAGTAGTATAGATAGGGCAGGGGCTTTCCAGCCCCAGCATTTT	CASSIDRAGAFQPQHF
TRBV14	TRBJ2-5	once	TRBD1	TGTGCCAGCAGCCAGGGAAGGGGGACAGGGCGAGAGACCCAGTACTTC	CASSQGRGTGRETQYF
TRBV9	TRBJ2-2	once	TRBD2	TGTGCCAGCAGCCCGGTAGCGGGAGAGGCCACCGGGGAGCTGTTTTTT	CASSPVAGEATGELFF
TRBV18	TRBJ1-1	NA	NA	TGTGCCAGCTCATTTATCTCTGAAGCTTTCTTT	CASSFISEAFF